This T cell receptor (beta chain) emerged from a study of blood T cell repertoires in COVID-19. Study summary: The United States, Italy and Spain were the sources of the acute and convalescent COVID-19 samples. T cells, B-cell-depleted T cells, or PBMCs supplied cDNA or gDNA.

Under the authors' procedure: Amplified reference gene primers provided the basis for estimating nucleated cell counts. The protocol was immunoSEQ multiplex PCR, while the TCRdb copy is restricted to in-frame clones and leaves out a portion. V and J calls and clone size are copied from that table; D and trimming were computed from the DNA. The profile shows around 55,000 clones, approximately 85% of them singletons. This sequence originates from a human donor in a cohort sampled during active COVID-19. Sequenced input: peripheral blood.

The CDR3 DNA reads TGCAGCGCCGATCCGTGGCAGGGAGTGCGGGGTCGCACGGGGAACACTGAAGCTTTCTTT. Its protein is CSADPWQGVRGRTGNTEAFF. This chain joins TRBV29-1 and TRBJ1-1, with D possibly TRBD1 on 5 matching bases. CDR3 length: 20 residues. CDR1 and CDR2 from the germline V gene are SQVTM and ANQGSEA. V lost 7 bases and J 1 base, leaving 34 bases between the germline ends.